The rows below give T cell receptor beta chains drawn from one sample of a study of T-cell reconstitution after alpha-beta-depleted transplantation in children. TCRdb passed the PCR reads through MiXCR, listing each CDR3 protein once. There are 200,000 or so distinct CDR3 sequences in the sample; 5% to 6.5% occur only once, and about 5% lies in the top ten. This material consisted of PBMCs, taken before TCRalphabeta/CD19-depleted stem cell transplant. These receptors were obtained from a girl in the first two years of life with combined immunodeficiency, due to receive a stem cell transplant. Both conserved end residues are part of each CDR3. The D gene is left open where the match is weak. Some rows mark clone size as missing; the rest say once, few, many or name a class of expanded clone.

- many TRBJ2-1 TRBV5-6 CASSLTTSEQFF TGTGCCAGCAGCCTGACCACGTCCGAGCAGTTCTTC
- many TRBJ1-1 TRBV12-5 CASVGGTEAFF TGTGCTAGTGTCGGGGGCACTGAAGCTTTCTTT
- many TRBJ2-2 TRBV24-1 CATSDTLRGELFF TGTGCCACCAGTGACACCCTCAGGGGAGAGCTGTTTTTT
TRBD2 few TRBJ2-3 TRBV4-3 CASSQDPSGGADTQYF TGCGCCAGCAGCCAAGATCCTAGCGGGGGGGCGGATACGCAGTATTTT
TRBD1 many TRBJ2-7 TRBV27 CASKPGTGDHEQYF TGTGCCAGCAAACCCGGGACAGGGGACCACGAGCAGTACTTC
- many TRBJ1-2 TRBV5-1 CASSLDLADYGYTF TGCGCCAGCAGCTTAGACCTTGCGGACTATGGCTACACCTTC
- many TRBJ2-5 TRBV7-2 CASSLNILRETQYF TGTGCCAGCAGCTTAAATATCTTGCGAGAGACCCAGTACTTC
TRBD2 many TRBJ2-5 TRBV29-1 CSATGGLAEQNQETQYF TGCAGCGCCACGGGAGGGTTAGCGGAGCAGAACCAAGAGACCCAGTACTTC
TRBD2 - TRBJ2-7 TRBV15 CATSRGLAGYEQYF TGTGCCACCAGCAGGGGACTAGCGGGGTACGAGCAGTACTTC
TRBD2 many TRBJ2-3 TRBV28 CASRWTLAGGTDTQYF TGTGCCAGCAGGTGGACTCTAGCGGGGGGCACAGATACGCAGTATTTT
- - TRBJ2-1 TRBV27 CASSLGSGPNEQFF TGTGCCAGCAGCCTGGGATCAGGGCCTAATGAGCAGTTCTTC